Included here is one TCR beta chain sequence, with context. This sample includes further DNA sequences coding for the same CDR3. How the authors handled the data: It was from reference gene primer amplification that nucleated cell counts were estimated. Assay used: immunoSEQ multiplex PCR; TCRdb lists only in-frame clones, some missing. Clone size and V and J calls were adopted from that table, with D and trimming inferred from the DNA. The profile shows more than 110,000 clones, about 86% of them singletons. Between the trimmed V and J ends, which lost 6 bases and 5 bases, there was a span of 10 bases. The CDR3 is made up of 12 amino acids. Germline CDR1 and CDR2: MDHEN and SYDVKM. The source of the sample is a study of blood T cell repertoires in COVID-19. Study background: Sites across the United States, Italy and Spain contributed samples from acute and convalescent COVID-19. T cells, B-cell-depleted T cells, or PBMCs supplied cDNA or gDNA.

This clonotype was sampled from an older woman with acute or convalescent COVID-19. The sample comprised peripheral blood. V gene TRBV28 combines with J gene TRBJ1-1; D not resolved. CDR3 sequence reads: CASRIGGTEAFF. The CDR3 coding sequence is TGTGCCAGCAGGATCGGCGGAACTGAAGCTTTCTTT.